These 30 T cell receptor beta chains share one sample of origin, sequenced in a study of Graves' ophthalmopathy and Graves' hyperthyroidism. Amplifying from RNA transcripts, the study obtained TCR beta CDR3 regions. HTBI primers were used in a first-round RT-PCR, which preceded a second-round multiplex PCR. Each CDR3 protein gets one entry after TCRdb re-called the multiplex PCR reads with MiXCR. In the table there are under 350,000 distinct CDR3 sequences, roughly 16% of which are singletons. Material for sequencing was peripheral blood. Every receptor here comes from an adult man with Graves' ophthalmopathy.

This clonotype has a count of ten or more. The V gene is TRBV7-3, the J gene TRBJ1-2; D is perhaps TRBD1 (5 bases). The V and J ends lost 5 bases and 9 bases respectively, with 13 bases between them. The CDR3 spans 12 residues. Germline V gene data show CDR1 as SGHTA and CDR2 as FQGTGA. As DNA, the CDR3 is TGTGCCAGCAGCCCGGGGACCTCTAGCTACACCTTC. Translated, it gives CASSPGTSSYTF.

This clonotype was counted many times. The V gene is TRBV7-9, the J gene TRBJ2-2; a weak D match, TRBD1 (6 bases). The germline V gene has CDR1 SEHNR and CDR2 FQNEAQ (reference sequence). V lost 2 bases, J lost 6 bases, and 13 bases lay in between. CDR3 length: 15 residues. CDR3 sequence reads: CASSLLSQGAGELFF. CDR3 bases: TGTGCCAGCAGCTTACTCTCACAGGGCGCCGGGGAGCTGTTTTTT.

This clonotype occurred many times. The chain has TRBV20-1 and TRBJ1-1, with D perhaps TRBD1 (5 bases). The CDR3 loop spans 13 amino acids. The V end was cut by 4 bases, the J end by 1 base, with 10 bases between. Germline CDR1 and CDR2: DFQATT and SNEGSKA (reference sequence). DNA for the CDR3: TGCAGTGCTATCAGACAGCGGAACACTGAAGCTTTCTTT. Protein sequence: CSAIRQRNTEAFF.

This clonotype came up many times. J is TRBJ1-2 and V is TRBV30; D not resolved. Deletions cut 0 bases from V and 2 bases from J, with 10 bases between. Germline CDR1 and CDR2: GTSNPN and SVGIG (reference sequence). CDR3 size: 14 residues. CDR3: CAWSVESRNYGYTF. CDR3 sequence (DNA): TGTGCCTGGAGTGTAGAATCCAGGAACTATGGCTACACCTTC.

This clonotype was observed many times. The V gene is TRBV6-2 or TRBV6-3, the J gene TRBJ2-2; a possible D gene is TRBD2 (6 bases). The CDR3 extends over 12 amino acids. The ends were cut back, 8 bases at V and 4 bases at J, with 8 bases in the middle. The germline V gene has CDR1 MNHEY and CDR2 SVGEGT. The CDR3 region is CASVGGTGELFF. DNA for the CDR3: TGTGCCAGCGTCGGGGGCACCGGGGAGCTGTTTTTT.

The DNA for the CDR3 is TGTGCCAGCAAAAGTGAGGGGACAGGGCTCCACGAGCAGTACTTC. Protein product: CASKSEGTGLHEQYF. The rearrangement joins TRBV6-1 to TRBJ2-7; 9 bases align to TRBD1. The CDR3 is made up of 15 amino acids. V gave up 7 bases and J gave up 5 bases; unmatched junction bases: 12. Germline lookup yields CDR1 MNHNS and CDR2 SASEGT.

This clonotype has a count of ten or more. The genes are TRBV18 and TRBJ1-2, with D possibly TRBD1 on 5 matching bases. The CDR3 runs to 13 residues. Germline V CDR1 and CDR2: KGHSH, LQKENI. V lost 6 bases to trimming and J lost 4 bases, with 12 bases between them. DNA for the CDR3: TGTGCCAGCTCGCAGGGAGGTGGCTATGGCTACACCTTC. Translating gives CASSQGGGYGYTF. Full variable domain (remainder filled in from reference TRBV18 and TRBJ1-2): NAGVMQNPRHLVRRRGQEARLRCSPMKGHSHVYWYRQLPEEGLKFMVYLQKENIIDESGMPKERFSAEFPKEGPSILRIQQVVRGDSAAYFCASSQGGGYGYTFGSGTRLTVV.

This clonotype was counted between two and nine times. CDR3 in amino acids: CASSGAGGIETQYF. The CDR3 bases are TGTGCCAGCTCCGGGGCGGGGGGGATAGAGACCCAGTACTTC. This chain links TRBV9 with TRBJ2-5; TRBD2 agrees at 9 bases. The V gene's germline CDR1 is SGDLS and CDR2 YYNGEE. There are 14 residues in the CDR3. The trim removed 7 bases at V and 4 bases at J, leaving 8 bases unmatched.

This clonotype appeared many times. The V and J genes are TRBV28 and TRBJ1-1; no reliable D call. Per the germline V gene, CDR1 is MDHEN and CDR2 is SYDVKM. CDR3 length: 13 residues. Trimming pared 3 bases from V and 2 bases from J, leaving 7 bases between. CDR3 residues: CASSFSPNTEAFF. CDR3 bases: TGTGCCAGCAGTTTCTCACCCAACACTGAAGCTTTCTTT.

This clonotype was seen at least ten times. The chain combines TRBV20-1 with TRBJ2-7; D is perhaps TRBD1 (6 bases). The CDR3 sequence is 14 residues long. Germline loops: CDR1 DFQATT, CDR2 SNEGSKA (reference sequence). Trimming shortened V by 4 bases and J by 9 bases, and 22 bases separated the two germline ends. CDR3 nucleotides: TGCAGTGCTAAAAGGACAGATTTATCGGGCGGGCAGTACTTC. This translates into CSAKRTDLSGGQYF.

In its sample, this clonotype was seen many times. The rearrangement uses TRBV20-1 and TRBJ2-7; D unresolved. V was pared by 0 bases and J by 2 bases, with 11 bases between. The germline V gene encodes CDR1 DFQATT and CDR2 SNEGSKA (reference sequence). The length of the CDR3 is 14 residues. CDR3 nucleotide sequence: TGCAGTGCTAGAGATCGGGTCAGGACCTACGAGCAGTACTTC. Translation: CSARDRVRTYEQYF.

The chain carries TRBV12-3 or TRBV12-4 and TRBJ2-2; 10 bases are a match to TRBD2. This CDR3 is built from 16 residues. V dropped 2 bases and J dropped 4; count of bases not matched to a gene: 4. The CDR3 reads CASSLITSGATGELFF. CDR3 DNA sequence: TGTGCCAGCAGTTTAATAACTAGCGGGGCCACCGGGGAGCTGTTTTTT.

This clonotype was seen at least ten times. V is TRBV28 and J is TRBJ2-2, with 8 bases matching TRBD1. V lost 6 bases and J lost 6; bases outside the gene matches: 9. Germline values: CDR1 MDHEN, CDR2 SYDVKM. The CDR3 length is 15 residues. The CDR3 loop is CASRRTGFLAGELFF. CDR3 nucleotide sequence: TGTGCCAGCAGAAGGACAGGGTTTCTCGCCGGGGAGCTGTTTTTT.

In the case of this clonotype: A much larger clone lies one base from this, so it may be a read error. The chain links TRBV9 to TRBJ1-1; a weak D match, TRBD1 (6 bases). The CDR3 has 15 amino acids. The V end lost 4 bases, the J end lost 3 bases, and 16 bases lay between the germline ends. Germline loops: CDR1 SGDLS, CDR2 YYNGEE. CDR3 sequence: CASSPRQGWDTEAFF. CDR3 nucleotide sequence: TGTGCCAGCAGCCCACGCCAGGGGTGGGACACTGAAGCTTTCTTT.

This clonotype came up many times. The chain employs TRBV20-1 and TRBJ2-5; D gene unclear. The CDR3 consists of 11 residues. The V end was cut by 6 bases, the J end by 3 bases, with 8 bases between. Germline V gene sequence: CDR1 DFQATT, CDR2 SNEGSKA (reference sequence). CDR3 coding DNA: TGCAGTGCCAGTAGGGAAGAGACCCAGTACTTC. Translated, it gives CSASREETQYF.

With regard to this clonotype: The germline gene is not matched at one end of the junction; a read error may be the cause. The chain links TRBV20-1 to TRBJ1-1; TRBD1 matches 10 bases. The CDR3 covers 16 residues. From germline, CDR1 is DFQATT and CDR2 SNEGSKA (reference sequence). The CDR3 nucleotides are TGCAGTACTAGAGAAAGGACAGGGGGGAGGAGGACTGAAGCTTTCTTT. As protein: CSTRERTGGRRTEAFF.

At least ten counts were recorded for this clonotype. This rearrangement joins TRBV6-2 or TRBV6-3 to TRBJ2-7, with 7 bases aligning to TRBD2. Germline CDR1 reads MNHEY; CDR2 reads SVGEGT. With V trimmed by 0 bases and J by 2 bases, 4 bases remained unmatched. The CDR3 runs 15 residues. The CDR3 DNA is TGTGCCAGCAGTTACTCTAGGCGGGGGACCTACGAGCAGTACTTC. Its translation: CASSYSRRGTYEQYF.

This clonotype was found a few times. Possible read error: a much larger clone is one base away. The gene calls are TRBV5-1 and TRBJ2-7; 10 bases align to TRBD1. Looked up from germline, CDR1 is SGHRS and CDR2 is YFSETQ. V shed 4 bases and J 3 bases; nucleotides not matched to a gene: 16. CDR3 length equals 18 residues. In nucleotides, the CDR3 is TGCGCCAGCAGCGTAGACCGGGACAGGGGTTTTGGGTTCTACGAGCAGTACTTC. Amino acid sequence: CASSVDRDRGFGFYEQYF.

This chain uses TRBV7-9 with TRBJ2-7; 7 bases fit TRBD1. J gave up 4 bases and V 7 bases, and 13 bases lay outside the gene matches. The CDR3 length is 15 residues. Germline V lookup: CDR1 SEHNR, CDR2 FQNEAQ (reference sequence). This chain's CDR3 is CASTITGTVPYEQYF. In DNA, the CDR3 is TGTGCCAGCACCATTACCGGGACAGTGCCATACGAGCAGTACTTC.

The table lists this clonotype with many counts. This rearrangement joins TRBV4-1 to TRBJ2-2; 12 bases line up with TRBD1. V was pared by 2 bases and J by 6 bases, with 7 bases of the junction left unmatched. CDR1 MGHRA and CDR2 YSYEKL come from the germline V gene. The length of the CDR3 is 17 residues. CDR3 region: CASSQRLRDRGPGELFF. The DNA for the CDR3 is TGCGCCAGCAGCCAACGCCTCCGGGACAGGGGGCCCGGGGAGCTGTTTTTT.

The chain employs TRBV12-3 or TRBV12-4 and TRBJ1-2; TRBD1 aligns across 11 bases. CDR3 size: 16 residues. The V segment lost 6 bases and the J segment 12 bases; nucleotides outside the gene matches: 18. The CDR3 region has the DNA TGTGCCAGCAGCCGATCGGACAGGGGGCGCGGATTGGAGGACACCTTC. It translates to CASSRSDRGRGLEDTF.

The rearrangement uses TRBV27 and TRBJ2-5; TRBD2 matches 10 bases. The CDR3 is 17 amino acids. Germline CDR1 MNHEY, CDR2 SMNVEV (reference sequence). With 6 bases clipped from V and 2 bases from J, the junction kept 12 bases outside the gene matches. The DNA for the CDR3 is TGTGCCAGCAGGCCTAGCGGGAGTAGGGTTACACAAGAGACCCAGTACTTC. Its translation is CASRPSGSRVTQETQYF.

The table lists this clonotype with many counts. CDR3 DNA sequence: TGTGCCAGCAGCCAAGATGGGGCAGGGGGGAACACTGAAGCTTTCTTT. It yields the protein CASSQDGAGGNTEAFF. The chain recombines TRBV4-2 with TRBJ1-1, with 7 bases aligning to TRBD1. The V gene end was trimmed by 0 bases and the J gene end by 1 base; junction bases not matched to a gene: 5. Germline V CDR1 and CDR2: LGHNA, YNFKEQ. CDR3 length equals 16 residues.

This clonotype was recorded once. This chain uses TRBV11-2 with TRBJ2-2, with 10 bases lining up with TRBD2. This CDR3 spans 16 amino acids. In germline, CDR1 is SGHAT, CDR2 FQNNGV. V lost 5 bases, J lost 0 bases, and 3 bases stayed unmatched. The CDR3 protein is CASSETSGSNTGELFF. CDR3 DNA sequence: TGTGCCAGCAGCGAGACTAGCGGGTCGAACACCGGGGAGCTGTTTTTT.

This clonotype was counted many times. The CDR3 protein is CASSFGRGGFRSPLHF. In DNA form, the CDR3 reads TGTGCCAGCAGCTTTGGCAGGGGGGGATTCCGTTCACCCCTCCACTTT. The rearrangement uses TRBV5-8 and TRBJ1-6; 7 bases align to TRBD1. Unmatched junction bases numbered 11, after V lost 2 bases and J lost 9 bases. There are 16 residues in the CDR3. CDR1 is SGHTS, CDR2 YDEGEE, per germline.

The chain uses TRBV7-9 and TRBJ2-5, with TRBD1 matching over 8 bases. CDR1 is SEHNR and CDR2 is FQNEAQ in the germline V gene (reference sequence). V shed 1 base and J 5 bases; nucleotides not matched to a gene: 6. CDR3 size: 15 residues. This chain's CDR3 is CASSLDPGGAETQYF. CDR3 DNA: TGTGCCAGCAGCTTAGATCCAGGGGGCGCGGAGACCCAGTACTTC.

This clonotype was recorded at least ten times. V gene TRBV20-1 combines with J gene TRBJ1-3, with D uncertain. Germline-derived CDR1 and CDR2 are DFQATT and SNEGSKA (reference sequence). The CDR3 spans 11 residues. V was pared by 3 bases and J by 4 bases, with 4 bases between. The CDR3 nucleotides are TGCAGTGCTAGTGGAGGAAACACCATATATTTT. As protein: CSASGGNTIYF.

This clonotype was observed many times. This chain connects TRBV20-1 to TRBJ2-5; TRBD2 matches 10 bases. The CDR3 runs 14 residues. Germline V CDR1 and CDR2: DFQATT, SNEGSKA (reference sequence). Losses at the gene ends were 3 bases for V and 5 bases for J; bases not matched to a gene: 6. CDR3 nucleotides: TGCAGTGCTAGCTCTAGCGGGGGTTACGAGACCCAGTACTTC. It yields the protein CSASSSGGYETQYF.

This clonotype was counted ten times or more. The chain couples TRBV13 to TRBJ1-5; possibly TRBD1 for D (5 bases). V was pared by 5 bases and J by 7 bases, with 12 bases between. Germline CDR1 PRHDT, CDR2 FYEKMQ (reference sequence). CDR3 size: 13 residues. The CDR3 nucleotides read TGTGCCAGCAGCGACCAGGGAACCCAGCCCCAGCATTTT. Its protein is CASSDQGTQPQHF.

V usage is TRBV27 and J usage is TRBJ1-1; no clear D. The V end lost 6 bases, the J end lost 6 bases, and 11 bases lay between the germline ends. Germline loops: CDR1 MNHEY, CDR2 SMNVEV (reference sequence). This CDR3 comprises 12 residues. CDR3 DNA sequence: TGTGCCAGCAGATTACTTGCGGCTGAAGCTTTCTTT. This codes for CASRLLAAEAFF.